Included here is one T cell receptor beta chain sequence, with context. Its target is not known. General observations from the study: Tumor-infiltrating Treg TCR alpha and beta sequences overlapped most with tumor naive CD4+ T cells, then blood naive. Tumor memory CD4+ T cell TCR gene usage was found to cluster with blood and lymph node memory CD4+ cells and with lymph node naive CD4+ cells.

One entry per CDR3 protein results from TCRdb running MiXCR on the multiplex PCR reads. The sample holds roughly 1,500 distinct CDR3 sequences, around 4.5% seen once. Purified naive CD4+ T cells were depleted of CD25+ Tregs. This receptor was identified in a female donor with breast cancer. The sequenced material came from naive CD4+ T cells sorted from blood. Noted subset: naive CD4+ T cells, CD4+CD45RA+CD25-.

The CDR3 sequence: CASSFGSQGDYGYTF. CDR3 nucleotides: TGTGCCAGCAGTTTTGGATCACAGGGCGACTATGGCTACACCTTC. The rearrangement links TRBV12-3 or TRBV12-4 to TRBJ1-2; tentatively, D is TRBD1 (6 bases). Trimming took off 3 bases at V and 3 bases at J, with 14 bases between the two ends. The CDR3 sequence is 15 residues long.